The 16 T cell receptor beta chains below were found in one sample sequenced in a study of cytomegalovirus exposure and HLA in healthy donors. This PCR relied on a set of 60 Vbeta primers and 13 Jbeta primers. TCRdb's table, derived via immunoSEQ multiplex PCR, lists solely in-frame clones and lacks some. The sample holds about 160,000 clones; 80% to 90% are singletons and the top ten take under 2%. The sample consisted of PBMCs. Receptor source: a woman aged 18-29 years in good health and CMV-seronegative.

The CDR3 loop is CASSQGWSSGGQETQYF. In nucleotides, the CDR3 is TGCGCCAGCAGCCAGGGTTGGTCTAGCGGGGGACAAGAGACCCAGTACTTC. This chain joins TRBV5-1 and TRBJ2-5; 10 bases are a match to TRBD2. The CDR3 has 17 residues. Germline lookup yields CDR1 SGHRS and CDR2 YFSETQ. Unmatched junction bases numbered 11, after V lost 4 bases and J lost 2 bases.

This clone was seen ten or more times. This rearrangement joins TRBV7-6 to TRBJ1-1; D ambiguous. CDR1 and CDR2 from the germline V gene are SGHVS and FNYEAQ. The CDR3 has 13 residues. V was trimmed by 1 base and J by 1 base, leaving 4 bases between them. The CDR3 DNA follows: TGTGCCAGCAGCTTAGAGAGGAACACTGAAGCTTTCTTT. Amino acid sequence: CASSLERNTEAFF.

J is TRBJ2-2 and V is TRBV27, with D perhaps TRBD2 (6 bases). V was shortened by 10 bases and J by 1 base, with 16 bases between the two germline ends. The CDR3 length is 15 residues. The germline gives CDR1 MNHEY, CDR2 SMNVEV (reference sequence). The CDR3 region has the DNA TGTGCCACCCACGCGGCGGGGATGAACACCGGGGAGCTGTTTTTT. It yields the protein CATHAAGMNTGELFF.

A few counts support this clone. The chain combines TRBV7-9 with TRBJ2-3, with 12 bases identical to TRBD2. The V segment lost 5 bases and the J segment 1 base; nucleotides outside the gene matches: 10. This CDR3 is 18 amino acids long. Germline CDR1 is SEHNR and CDR2 is FQNEAQ (reference sequence). The CDR3 loop is CASSPPFRLAGGTDTQYF. CDR3 nucleotides: TGTGCCAGCAGCCCACCTTTCCGACTAGCGGGGGGCACAGATACGCAGTATTTT.

The rearrangement joins TRBV6-1 to TRBJ1-2; 12 nucleotides align to TRBD1. The V gene's germline CDR1 is MNHNS and CDR2 SASEGT. The CDR3 spans 13 residues. V dropped 6 bases and J dropped 8; count of bases not matched to a gene: 4. The DNA for the CDR3 is TGTGCCAGCAGGCGGGGACAGGGGGCGGGCTACACCTTC. Its translation: CASRRGQGAGYTF.

The CDR3 DNA reads as TGTGCCAGCAGTGTACCGAGGGACTGTGAAGCTTTCTTT. The encoded protein is CASSVPRDCEAFF. The gene calls are TRBV6-1 and TRBJ1-1, with D tentatively TRBD1 (5 bases). Germline CDR1 and CDR2: MNHNS and SASEGT. Trimming took off 4 bases at V and 7 bases at J, with 13 bases between the two ends. The CDR3 covers 13 residues.

The rearrangement links TRBV7-8 to TRBJ2-1; 9 bases are a match to TRBD2. After removal of 3 bases from V and 5 bases from J, the junction contained 5 bases not matched to a gene. The CDR3 sequence is 15 residues long. Germline CDR1 is SGHVS and CDR2 is FQNEAQ. The CDR3 nucleotides read TGTGCCAGCAGCTTTCGTCTAGCGGGGCACAATGAGCAGTTCTTC. Amino acids: CASSFRLAGHNEQFF.

The V call is TRBV13, the J call TRBJ2-7, with 7 bases lining up with TRBD2. This CDR3 contains 15 residues. CDR1 PRHDT and CDR2 FYEKMQ come from the germline V gene (reference sequence). The junction had 5 bases not matched to a gene; V was cut back by 2 bases and J by 1 base. This chain's CDR3 is CASSLTGRASYEQYF. The CDR3 DNA reads as TGTGCCAGCAGCTTAACGGGGAGGGCATCCTACGAGCAGTACTTC.

The count of this clone is one. The gene calls are TRBV10-3 and TRBJ2-3; TRBD2 is a possible D gene (6 bases). The CDR3 contains 14 residues. V was pared by 6 bases and J by 4 bases, with 14 bases between. The germline V gene encodes CDR1 ENHRY and CDR2 SYGVKD. Written as DNA, the CDR3 is TGTGCCATCAGAGCCAGGGAGGACGCAGATACGCAGTATTTT. It yields the protein CAIRAREDADTQYF.

This chain joins TRBV6-1 and TRBJ1-1; 10 bases are shared with TRBD1. This CDR3 has 15 amino acids. The V segment lost 1 base and the J segment 5 bases; nucleotides outside the gene matches: 4. The germline V gene encodes CDR1 MNHNS and CDR2 SASEGT. The CDR3 sequence is CASSEGDRGITEAFF. The CDR3 DNA follows: TGTGCCAGCAGTGAAGGGGACAGGGGTATTACTGAAGCTTTCTTT.

The gene calls are TRBV19 and TRBJ2-1, with 10 nucleotides matching TRBD1. CDR3 length: 13 residues. The J segment lost 8 bases and the V segment lost 5 bases, leaving 3 bases of the junction unmatched. Germline CDR1 and CDR2: LNHDA and SQIVND (reference sequence). DNA for the CDR3: TGTGCCAGTAGTGGACAGGGGGGAGATGAGCAGTTCTTC. This codes for CASSGQGGDEQFF.

The chain has TRBV6-4 and TRBJ1-2; TRBD1 matches at 7 bases. V shed 0 bases and J 7 bases; nucleotides not matched to a gene: 8. CDR1 and CDR2 (germline): MRHNA, SNTAGT. The CDR3 contains 15 residues. DNA for the CDR3: TGTGCCAGCAGTGACTCAGGGAAGGGGGCGGCTGGCTACACCTTC. Encoded protein: CASSDSGKGAAGYTF.

The genes are TRBV14 and TRBJ2-5; possible D gene TRBD2, 6 bases. V lost 4 bases and J 11 bases, leaving 20 bases between the germline ends. CDR1 SGHDN and CDR2 FVKESK come from the germline V gene. The CDR3 runs 14 residues. The CDR3 bases are TGTGCCAGCAGCCGAAAGCGGCTCCCGGGGGAGCAGTACTTC. Its translation is CASSRKRLPGEQYF.

Points on this clone: The junction differs from germline at one of its ends, possibly a read error. The chain is built from TRBV27 and TRBJ1-4; 7 bases align to TRBD1. The CDR3 has 12 residues. Per germline, CDR1 MNHEY and CDR2 SMNVEV (reference sequence). CDR3 protein: CASGTANEKLSF. The DNA for the CDR3 is TGTGCCAGTGGGACAGCGAATGAAAAACTGTCTTTT.

The rearrangement uses TRBV11-1 and TRBJ2-2; the D is unclear. With 2 bases removed from V and 8 bases from J, the gap between germline ends came to 9 bases. This CDR3 is built from 13 residues. Germline CDR1 and CDR2: SGHAT and FQDESV (reference sequence). The CDR3 DNA sequence: TGTGCCAGCAGCTTAATTTCTAGAGGGGAGCTGTTTTTT. It codes for CASSLISRGELFF. Combining the CDR3 with reference TRBV11-1 and TRBJ2-2 gives the whole variable domain EAEVAQSPRYKITEKSQAVAFWCDPISGHATLYWYRQILGQGPELLVQFQDESVVDDSQLPKDRFSAERLKGVDSTLKIQPAELGDSAMYLCASSLISRGELFFGEGSRLTVL.

This clone was seen once. This chain uses TRBV7-8 with TRBJ2-2; a weak D match, TRBD2 (5 bases). Trimming took off 6 bases at V and 7 bases at J, with 21 bases between the two ends. Germline V CDR1 and CDR2: SGHVS, FQNEAQ. This CDR3 contains 16 residues. CDR3 DNA: TGTGCCAGCAGTTCGCAGCTAGCAAATGGTGGCGGGGAGCTGTTTTTT. Protein sequence: CASSSQLANGGGELFF.